These 28 T cell receptor beta chains originate from one sample sequenced in a study of control samples from healthy donors and cancer patients. Profiling relied on immunoSEQ multiplex PCR, and the TCRdb table lists in-frame clones only, not all of them. The profile shows some 130,000 clones, roughly 92% of them singletons. The sequencing sample was made of blood. These receptors originate from a man aged 18 to 29 in good health.

The CDR3 is CASSQDPDRGNQPQHF. CDR3 nucleotides: TGCGCCAGCAGCCAGGACCCGGACAGGGGCAATCAGCCCCAGCATTTT. The chain is built from TRBV5-1 and TRBJ1-5; 8 bases are shared with TRBD1. The germline gives CDR1 SGHRS, CDR2 YFSETQ. The length of the CDR3 is 16 residues. V dropped 4 bases and J dropped 2; count of bases not matched to a gene: 8.

This clone came up once. The same CDR3 also results from other DNA sequences found in this sample. The V gene is TRBV5-1, the J gene TRBJ1-1, with D unclear. The length of the CDR3 is 14 residues. The V and J ends lost 0 bases and 1 base respectively, with 7 bases between them. The germline V gene encodes CDR1 SGHRS and CDR2 YFSETQ. CDR3 nucleotides: TGCGCCAGCAGCTTGGGGGCGACGAACACTGAAGCTTTCTTT. Translated: CASSLGATNTEAFF.

The chain links TRBV7-9 to TRBJ1-5; D gene unclear. This CDR3 contains 13 residues. Germline assignment: CDR1 SEHNR and CDR2 FQNEAQ (reference sequence). Between the trimmed V and J ends, which lost 3 bases and 1 base, there was a span of 4 bases. CDR3 DNA: TGTGCCAGCAGCTTGAGCAGCAATCAGCCCCAGCATTTT. This translates into CASSLSSNQPQHF.

The sample holds a few counts of this clone. The V gene is TRBV7-3, the J gene TRBJ2-7; 9 bases agree with TRBD2. From germline, CDR1 is SGHTA and CDR2 FQGTGA. V lost 2 bases and J lost 6; bases outside the gene matches: 5. The CDR3 contains 14 residues. DNA for the CDR3: TGTGCCAGCAGCTTACAGGGCGGGGGGGGCGAGCAGTACTTC. Its translation: CASSLQGGGGEQYF.

The V call is TRBV6-2 or TRBV6-3, the J call TRBJ2-6, with D hard to call. This CDR3 is built from 15 residues. The V gene's germline CDR1 is MNHEY and CDR2 SVGEGT. V was clipped by 2 bases and J by 2 bases, with 7 bases between them. CDR3 bases: TGTGCCAGCAGTTACAGGGCAGCTGGGGCCAACGTCCTGACTTTC. Translation gives CASSYRAAGANVLTF.

The chain carries TRBV9 and TRBJ1-1, with no clear D. From germline, CDR1 is SGDLS and CDR2 YYNGEE. The CDR3 is 13 residues long. V dropped 0 bases and J dropped 0 bases, with 3 bases sitting between them. Here the CDR3 reads CASSVGMNTEAFF. CDR3 DNA: TGTGCCAGCAGCGTAGGGATGAACACTGAAGCTTTCTTT.

V gene TRBV10-3 combines with J gene TRBJ2-7; D uncertain. The CDR3 runs to 12 residues. Germline V gene sequence: CDR1 ENHRY, CDR2 SYGVKD. The V end was cut by 4 bases, the J end by 3 bases, with 7 bases between. The CDR3 DNA reads TGTGCCATCAGTGCGGGCTACTACGAGCAGTACTTC. It specifies CAISAGYYEQYF.

The chain is built from TRBV9 and TRBJ1-3; perhaps TRBD1 as D (5 bases). Germline V gene data show CDR1 as SGDLS and CDR2 as YYNGEE. V lost 1 base, J lost 2 bases, and 10 bases lay in between. The CDR3 contains 15 residues. The CDR3 nucleotides are TGTGCCAGCAGCGTATCCGCGGGGCCTGGAAACACCATATATTTT. It is translated as CASSVSAGPGNTIYF.

This sequence joins TRBV4-2 and TRBJ1-5; D not resolved. Germline CDR1 reads LGHNA; CDR2 reads YNFKEQ. The CDR3 has 12 residues. V dropped 1 base and J dropped 6 bases, with 4 bases sitting between them. The CDR3 spells CASSQGAQPQHF. The CDR3 DNA reads TGTGCCAGCAGCCAAGGAGCTCAGCCCCAGCATTTT.

The rearrangement joins TRBV16 to TRBJ1-1; D perhaps matches TRBD1 (6 bases). Per the germline V gene, CDR1 is KGHSY and CDR2 is FQNENV. This CDR3 is 12 amino acids long. Trimming removed 2 bases at V and 7 bases at J, with 8 bases between. The CDR3: CASSQMTGEAFF. CDR3 sequence (DNA): TGTGCCAGCAGCCAAATGACAGGTGAAGCTTTCTTT.

The chain links TRBV11-2 to TRBJ1-2; D is uncertain. CDR1 and CDR2 (germline): SGHAT, FQNNGV. The CDR3 runs 16 residues. V was trimmed by 5 bases and J by 2 bases, leaving 18 bases between them. In DNA form, the CDR3 reads TGTGCCAGCAGCCATCTTAGGTTGAACAGAAACTATGGCTACACCTTC. It translates to CASSHLRLNRNYGYTF.

V gene TRBV19 combines with J gene TRBJ1-1, with D possibly matching TRBD1 (6 bases). Germline values: CDR1 LNHDA, CDR2 SQIVND (reference sequence). The length of the CDR3 is 13 residues. V was cut by 10 bases and J by 9 bases, with 21 bases left in between. The CDR3 spells CATAPRDTGQAFF. The CDR3 nucleotides are TGTGCCACCGCCCCACGGGACACCGGCCAAGCTTTCTTT.

The chain is built from TRBV29-1 and TRBJ1-1; D gene unclear. This CDR3 is 12 amino acids long. The germline V gene encodes CDR1 SQVTM and CDR2 ANQGSEA. V lost 2 bases and J 2 bases, leaving 6 bases between the germline ends. CDR3: CSVENPNTEAFF. Here the CDR3 DNA reads TGCAGCGTTGAAAACCCAAACACTGAAGCTTTCTTT.

Notes on this clone: In the same sample, other DNA sequences code for this CDR3. The chain carries TRBV6-5 and TRBJ1-4; D gene ambiguous. CDR1 is MNHEY, CDR2 SVGAGI, per germline. The CDR3 has 15 amino acids. Deletions cut 0 bases from V and 2 bases from J, with 7 bases between. The CDR3 DNA sequence: TGTGCCAGCAGTTACTCGGGAGGGACTAATGAAAAACTGTTTTTT. Amino acids: CASSYSGGTNEKLFF.

The V and J genes are TRBV15 and TRBJ2-1; no firm D call. Germline V CDR1 and CDR2: LNHNV, YYDKDF (reference sequence). The V gene lost 1 base and the J gene lost 1 base, with 11 bases spanning the gap. CDR3 length: 16 amino acids. The CDR3: CATSRVQGSSYNEQFF. In DNA, the CDR3 is TGTGCCACCAGCAGAGTTCAAGGGTCATCCTACAATGAGCAGTTCTTC.

The chain combines TRBV11-3 with TRBJ2-5; D unclear. The CDR3 contains 13 residues. Trimming removed 3 bases from V and 5 bases from J, with 10 bases in between. Germline V gives CDR1 SGHNT, CDR2 YENEEA. CDR3 in DNA: TGTGCCAGCAGCTTGGGTAGCCTTGAGACCCAGTACTTC. Protein: CASSLGSLETQYF.

The chain combines TRBV2 with TRBJ1-5, with unresolved D. CDR3 length: 18 residues. Trimming shortened V by 4 bases and J by 2 bases, and 21 bases separated the two germline ends. CDR1 and CDR2 from the germline V gene are SNHLY and FYNNEI. The CDR3 loop is CASSGRFRMGSGNQPQHF. DNA of the CDR3: TGTGCCAGCAGTGGCAGATTCAGAATGGGGAGTGGCAATCAGCCCCAGCATTTT. The whole variable domain, filled in from reference TRBV2 and TRBJ1-5, reads EPEVTQTPSHQVTQMGQEVILRCVPISNHLYFYWYRQILGQKVEFLVSFYNNEISEKSEIFDDQFSVERPDGSNFTLKIRSTKLEDSAMYFCASSGRFRMGSGNQPQHFGDGTRLSIL.

This clone was counted once. This sequence joins TRBV21-1 and TRBJ2-7; no DNA check was done on the table's D call, TRBD1. TRBV21-1 is labeled a pseudogene. The CDR3 contains 13 residues. The CDR3 protein is CASRWSGPHEQYF. The DNA for the CDR3 is TGTGCCAGCAGGTGGTCAGGGCCCCACGAGCAGTACTTC.

This chain's CDR3 is CASSIVRQSLEYGYTF. DNA for the CDR3: TGTGCCAGTAGTATAGTTAGGCAGAGCCTCGAGTATGGCTACACCTTC. The rearrangement uses TRBV19 and TRBJ1-2; D not resolved. CDR1 LNHDA and CDR2 SQIVND come from the germline V gene (reference sequence). V dropped 1 base and J dropped 5 bases, with 17 bases sitting between them. There are 16 residues in the CDR3.

The J gene is TRBJ1-3, the V gene TRBV6-6, with no clear D. V lost 2 bases, J lost 6 bases, and 5 bases lay in between. Germline values: CDR1 MNHNY, CDR2 SVGAGI (reference sequence). This CDR3 has 12 residues. The CDR3 sequence: CASSYGENTIYF. Here the CDR3 DNA reads TGTGCCAGCAGTTACGGGGAAAACACCATATATTTT.

The V gene is TRBV27, the J gene TRBJ2-1; D is undetermined. This CDR3 region has 13 residues. V lost 5 bases to trimming and J lost 2 bases, with 7 bases between them. Germline values: CDR1 MNHEY, CDR2 SMNVEV (reference sequence). The CDR3 loop reads CASSLGTYNEQFF. In DNA form, the CDR3 reads TGTGCCAGCAGTCTCGGAACCTACAATGAGCAGTTCTTC.

The chain employs TRBV10-3 and TRBJ2-3, with 16 positions matching TRBD2. The germline V gene has CDR1 ENHRY and CDR2 SYGVKD. CDR3 length equals 19 residues. V was clipped by 2 bases and J by 4 bases; unmatched bases: 9. This CDR3 reads CAISESRPGTSGGADTQYF. Here the CDR3 DNA reads TGTGCCATCAGTGAGAGCCGTCCCGGGACTAGCGGGGGGGCAGATACGCAGTATTTT.

This rearrangement joins TRBV9 to TRBJ1-3; D not resolved. V gave up 2 bases and J gave up 9 bases, with 12 bases separating them. Per germline, CDR1 SGDLS and CDR2 YYNGEE. The CDR3 runs 13 residues. The CDR3: CASSVHSGSTIYF. The DNA of the CDR3 is TGTGCCAGCAGCGTCCACTCCGGGAGCACCATATATTTT.

The J gene is TRBJ2-5, the V gene TRBV5-4, with D possibly TRBD1 on 6 matching bases. Germline V gene lookup returns CDR1 SGHNT and CDR2 YYREEE (reference sequence). The CDR3 has 14 residues. V lost 2 bases to trimming and J lost 2 bases, with 10 bases between them. This CDR3 reads CASSFERGQETQYF. CDR3 DNA: TGTGCCAGCAGCTTTGAAAGGGGGCAAGAGACCCAGTACTTC.

The chain joins TRBV5-1 to TRBJ2-7, with D possibly being TRBD1 (6 bases). V lost 4 bases, J lost 3 bases, and 11 bases lay in between. Germline V gene data show CDR1 as SGHRS and CDR2 as YFSETQ. This CDR3 is built from 13 residues. The CDR3 nucleotides are TGCGCCAGCAGCCTCGAGGACAGCTACGAGCAGTACTTC. Its translation is CASSLEDSYEQYF. Using reference TRBV5-1 and TRBJ2-7 for the parts outside the CDR3, the full variable domain is KAGVTQTPRYLIKTRGQQVTLSCSPISGHRSVSWYQQTPGQGLQFLFEYFSETQRNKGNFPGRFSGRQFSNSRSEMNVSTLELGDSALYLCASSLEDSYEQYFGPGTRLTVT.

For the CDR3, the DNA is TGTGCCAGCAGTCCTACTAGCGGGGGTTACGAGCAGTACTTC. The encoded protein is CASSPTSGGYEQYF. The V call is TRBV6-5, the J call TRBJ2-7; TRBD2 matches at 11 bases. The CDR3 has 14 amino acids. The V and J ends lost 5 bases and 4 bases, in that order; junction bases with no gene match: 4. Germline loops: CDR1 MNHEY, CDR2 SVGAGI.

The chain is built from TRBV10-3 and TRBJ1-3, with unresolved D. V was shortened by 8 bases and J by 0 bases, with 8 bases between the two germline ends. Germline V lookup: CDR1 ENHRY, CDR2 SYGVKD. The CDR3 is 13 residues long. In DNA form, the CDR3 reads TGTGCCATCGGGGTCTCCTCTGGAAACACCATATATTTT. It is translated as CAIGVSSGNTIYF.

V usage is TRBV6-5 and J usage is TRBJ2-1; D is perhaps TRBD2 (5 bases). Trimming cost V 8 bases and J 4 bases, with 12 bases left between them. CDR3 length: 13 residues. CDR1 is MNHEY, CDR2 SVGAGI, per germline. CDR3 DNA: TGTGCCAGCCGCCGAGGGCAGTACAATGAGCAGTTCTTC. It is translated as CASRRGQYNEQFF.